This T cell receptor (beta chain) emerged from a study of blood T cell repertoires in COVID-19. For the study at large: The United States, Italy and Spain provided the acute and convalescent COVID-19 samples.

The repertoire was sequenced with immunoSEQ multiplex PCR; TCRdb's copy has only in-frame clones and lacks some. The profile shows around 150,000 clones, 70% to 85% of them singletons. Germline loops: CDR1 LNHDA, CDR2 SQIVND (reference sequence). CDR3 length: 16 residues. The V end was cut by 4 bases, the J end by 0 bases, with 15 bases between. Sequencing was performed on peripheral blood. The TCR was taken from a woman at least 80 years old with acute or convalescent COVID-19. V usage is TRBV19 and J usage is TRBJ2-5; D perhaps matches TRBD1 (6 bases). CDR3 residues: CASSTRTAQYQETQYF. The CDR3, as DNA: TGTGCCAGTAGTACACGGACAGCCCAGTACCAAGAGACCCAGTACTTC.